This TCR beta chain came from a study of blood T cell repertoires in COVID-19 (dated by TCRdb to about 2020). For the wider study: Samples from collaborators originated in the United States, Italy and Spain and spanned both the acute and convalescent phases of COVID-19. Deeply sampled blood TCRbeta repertoires from subjects exposed to, actively infected with, or recovered from COVID-19 were included in the dataset. The material from the prospective study consisted of cDNA or gDNA derived from T cells, B-cell-depleted T cells, or PBMCs. The samples were drawn from the first 160 participants of the ongoing ImmuneRACE study and from 1,200 or so subjects provided by 6 global collaborators. A de-identified subject ID, COVID-19 status, age in years and sex were almost always included in the sample metadata. Where available, HLA class I and class II types were taken from metadata supplied by the sample provider and were not determined by assay-based typing. A freely available public database, intended as a resource for researchers studying the immune response to SARS-CoV-2, is where the repertoires were released.

TCRbeta CDR3 regions were amplified from genomic DNA using the immunoSEQ Assay, a bias-controlled multiplex PCR. The study's own analysis went as follows. Within the assay, amplification of reference gene primers was used to estimate how many nucleated cells each sample contained. To quantify the absolute abundance of each unique TCRbeta CDR3 rearrangement, sequence reads were collapsed and filtered. Productive Simpson clonality was computed per sample as the square root of Simpson's diversity index over productive rearrangements. The table was pulled from immuneACCESS by TCRdb, which kept in-frame rearrangements only. Such tables lose some clones; where checked, under half of the loss comes from unresolved V genes, and the rest has no known cause. V, J and clone size were drawn from that table, and D and trimming were deduced from the DNA. The sample profile shows 130,000 or so clones; around 84% of them were found once. The top ten constitute approximately 3.5% of the sample.

The germline V gene supplies CDR1 KGHDR and CDR2 SFDVKD. The V and J ends are trimmed by 4 bases and 4 bases, leaving 12 bases between them. The CDR3 covers 14 residues, taking in both the cysteine and the phenylalanine. Kept here is only the CDR3 DNA, which spans 42 bases and is read in frame from base 1. Enrolling through a virtual design, the prospective study's participants ranged in age from roughly 18 to 100 years and lived across 24 United States geographic areas. In the prospective study, participants were assigned to cohorts based on the clinical history participants reported in a screening survey and a study questionnaire. Recovered participants in ImmuneRACE Cohort 3 were defined by two consecutive negative NP/OP PCR tests, clearance by a healthcare professional, or resolution of symptoms. Mobile phlebotomists in the prospective study collected whole blood, serum and a nasopharyngeal or oropharyngeal swab from every participant. Additional blood draws and questionnaires over an approximately 2-month period could optionally be provided by prospective study participants. Prospective study blood samples were shipped either frozen or at room temperature before DNA extraction.

What the authors observed across the whole study: How much clinical and demographic metadata was included differed by source and by participant, and the metadata was provided uncurated.

Of note for this clone: Its antigen has not been determined. Per-nucleotide qualities are absent, and no much larger clonotype sits a single base away.

The clonotype comes from a woman between 25 and 40 years old who had recovered from COVID-19. The source material was PBMCs or T cells enriched from blood (not recorded which). The rearranged chain carries TRBV24-1 and TRBJ1-2; 6 matching bases give a weak D call of TRBD1. The CDR3: CATSEGGVSYGYTF. The nucleotides are TGTGCCACCAGTGAAGGGGGAGTGTCCTATGGCTACACCTTC.